A single sample is the source of the 31 T cell receptor beta chains below, sequenced in a study of blood T cell repertoires in COVID-19. The repertoire was sequenced with immunoSEQ multiplex PCR; TCRdb's copy has only in-frame clones and lacks some. This table has 88,000 or so clones, around nine tenths appearing once. The sequenced sample was peripheral blood. These receptor sequences come from a man in his fifties or sixties with acute or convalescent COVID-19.

The gene calls are TRBV5-6 and TRBJ2-3; 8 nucleotides align to TRBD2. CDR3 length: 15 residues. V lost 1 base and J lost 6; bases outside the gene matches: 7. The germline V gene encodes CDR1 SGHDT and CDR2 YYEEEE. The CDR3, as DNA: TGTGCCAGCAGCTTGTATGCGGGGGGAAGGGATACGCAGTATTTT. Residues: CASSLYAGGRDTQYF.

The chain joins TRBV9 to TRBJ2-2; tentatively, D is TRBD2 (6 bases). V lost 0 bases and J 4 bases, leaving 10 bases between the germline ends. The CDR3 is made up of 15 amino acids. Germline V gene sequence: CDR1 SGDLS, CDR2 YYNGEE. CDR3 DNA: TGTGCCAGCAGCGTAGCGGGAGTGAGCACCGGGGAGCTGTTTTTT. As protein: CASSVAGVSTGELFF.

The rearrangement uses TRBV5-4 and TRBJ1-1; 9 bases align to TRBD1. The CDR3 totals 15 residues. The germline V gene encodes CDR1 SGHNT and CDR2 YYREEE (reference sequence). V lost 0 bases, J lost 5 bases, and 5 bases stayed unmatched. The CDR3 region is CASSLVQGAHTEAFF. The CDR3 coding sequence is TGTGCCAGCAGCTTGGTACAGGGGGCGCATACTGAAGCTTTCTTT.

This clone has a single count. The gene calls are TRBV11-2 and TRBJ1-2, with 9 bases aligning to TRBD1. The germline CDR1 and CDR2 sequences are SGHAT and FQNNGV. V was clipped by 5 bases and J by 5 bases; unmatched bases: 12. This CDR3 comprises 16 residues. Here the CDR3 reads CASSLLGGGQGYGYTF. CDR3 sequence (DNA): TGTGCCAGCAGCCTACTCGGCGGGGGACAGGGATATGGCTACACCTTC.

J is TRBJ1-2 and V is TRBV5-1, with D possibly being TRBD1 (5 bases). The CDR3 is made up of 14 amino acids. V lost 4 bases, J lost 8 bases, and 18 bases lay in between. Germline V gene data show CDR1 as SGHRS and CDR2 as YFSETQ. The CDR3 here is CASSPRAPDGGYTF. The CDR3, as DNA: TGCGCCAGCAGCCCCAGGGCGCCGGATGGCGGCTACACCTTC.

The CDR3 region has the DNA TGCGCCAGCAGCCAACGAACCCTCGGACTGGGGAGCACAGATACGCAGTATTTT. This encodes CASSQRTLGLGSTDTQYF. This chain uses TRBV4-1 with TRBJ2-3; D may be TRBD2 (5 bases). Trimming removed 2 bases from V and 0 bases from J, with 18 bases in between. The CDR3 extends over 18 amino acids. CDR1 and CDR2 (germline): MGHRA, YSYEKL.

The rearrangement joins TRBV28 to TRBJ2-7; 8 positions match TRBD1. Germline values: CDR1 MDHEN, CDR2 SYDVKM. V shed 9 bases, J shed 7 bases, and the junction held 14 bases outside the gene matches. CDR3 length equals 14 residues. In DNA, the CDR3 is TGTGCCAGTGTTTCAGGGGGCGCTCCTTTTGAGCAGTACTTC. Its translation is CASVSGGAPFEQYF.

V and J are TRBV9 and TRBJ2-2, with 7 bases lining up with TRBD1. This CDR3 spans 15 amino acids. The V gene's germline CDR1 is SGDLS and CDR2 YYNGEE. Losses at the gene ends were 0 bases for V and 5 bases for J; bases not matched to a gene: 4. The CDR3 sequence is CASSVAGTVTGELFF. In DNA, the CDR3 is TGTGCCAGCAGCGTAGCTGGGACAGTGACCGGGGAGCTGTTTTTT.

The chain couples TRBV19 to TRBJ1-6, with TRBD1 as a possible D gene (6 bases). Per germline, CDR1 LNHDA and CDR2 SQIVND (reference sequence). CDR3 size: 14 residues. V lost 8 bases, J lost 7 bases, and 15 bases lay in between. Here the CDR3 reads CASAERQGNSPLHF. The CDR3, as DNA: TGTGCCAGTGCCGAGCGGCAGGGGAATTCACCCCTCCACTTT.

The V call is TRBV2, the J call TRBJ2-7; TRBD2 aligns across 13 bases. Germline V gives CDR1 SNHLY, CDR2 FYNNEI. V gave up 7 bases and J gave up 2 bases; unmatched junction bases: 5. The CDR3 length is 15 residues. CDR3 sequence reads: CASKMTSGGTYEQYF. CDR3 DNA sequence: TGTGCCAGCAAAATGACTAGCGGGGGGACCTACGAGCAGTACTTC.

This clone has a handful of counts. J is TRBJ1-2 and V is TRBV5-1; 8 bases agree with TRBD1. The germline V gene encodes CDR1 SGHRS and CDR2 YFSETQ. The trim removed 4 bases at V and 7 bases at J, leaving 9 bases unmatched. The CDR3 extends over 14 amino acids. The CDR3 DNA follows: TGCGCCAGCAGCCCAGACAGGGGAACGGGTGGCTACACCTTC. As protein: CASSPDRGTGGYTF. The variable domain in full, completed from reference TRBV5-1 and TRBJ1-2, reads KAGVTQTPRYLIKTRGQQVTLSCSPISGHRSVSWYQQTPGQGLQFLFEYFSETQRNKGNFPGRFSGRQFSNSRSEMNVSTLELGDSALYLCASSPDRGTGGYTFGSGTRLTVV.

This chain connects TRBV4-3 to TRBJ1-2, with TRBD1 matching 9 bases. The trim removed 0 bases at V and 8 bases at J, leaving 4 bases unmatched. This CDR3 spans 14 amino acids. Germline CDR1 and CDR2: LGHNA and YSLEER. The CDR3 DNA follows: TGCGCCAGCAGCCAAGAACAGGGGGCTGGGGGCTACACCTTC. Its translation: CASSQEQGAGGYTF.

This chain joins TRBV20-1 and TRBJ1-4; 7 bases line up with TRBD1. The trim removed 6 bases at V and 14 bases at J, leaving 9 bases unmatched. The germline gives CDR1 DFQATT, CDR2 SNEGSKA (reference sequence). The CDR3 contains 11 residues. The CDR3 nucleotides are TGCAGTGCCACTCTGACGACAGGGCTGTTTTTT. Residues: CSATLTTGLFF.

J is TRBJ2-6 and V is TRBV15; TRBD1 matches 9 bases. V shed 5 bases and J 1 base; nucleotides not matched to a gene: 9. The CDR3 is 18 amino acids. CDR1 is LNHNV and CDR2 is YYDKDF in the germline V gene (reference sequence). This chain's CDR3 is CATSPWGDRESGANVLTF. In DNA form, the CDR3 reads TGTGCCACCAGCCCTTGGGGGGACAGGGAATCTGGGGCCAACGTCCTGACTTTC.

The V call is TRBV29-1, the J call TRBJ1-4; 8 bases are a match to TRBD1. Trimming removed 6 bases from V and 3 bases from J; junction bases left unmatched: 6. There are 14 residues in the CDR3. Germline lookup yields CDR1 SQVTM and CDR2 ANQGSEA. CDR3 protein: CSVSQGAANEKLFF. CDR3 DNA sequence: TGCAGCGTGTCTCAGGGGGCGGCTAATGAAAAACTGTTTTTT.

This sequence joins TRBV6-5 and TRBJ2-3, with 7 bases aligning to TRBD2. CDR3 length: 15 residues. Germline CDR1 reads MNHEY; CDR2 reads SVGAGI. The V segment lost 4 bases and the J segment 2 bases; nucleotides outside the gene matches: 6. The CDR3 nucleotides read TGTGCCAGCAGTTCACGGACTAGACCCACAGATACGCAGTATTTT. This encodes CASSSRTRPTDTQYF.

This chain links TRBV20-1 with TRBJ1-5; 8 bases map to TRBD1. The CDR3 sequence is 14 residues long. CDR1 is DFQATT, CDR2 SNEGSKA, per germline (reference sequence). Trimming at V came to 3 bases and at J to 2 bases, leaving 3 bases not matched to a gene. For the CDR3, the DNA is TGCAGTGCTAGTGCAGGGGGCGGCAATCAGCCCCAGCATTTT. Amino acid sequence: CSASAGGGNQPQHF.

The genes are TRBV6-4 and TRBJ2-3; 7 positions agree with TRBD2. This CDR3 has 14 amino acids. V shed 3 bases and J 4 bases; nucleotides not matched to a gene: 4. Germline values: CDR1 MRHNA, CDR2 SNTAGT. CDR3: CASSEGGSPDTQYF. The CDR3 nucleotides read TGTGCCAGCAGTGAGGGAGGGAGCCCAGATACGCAGTATTTT.

V and J are TRBV5-1 and TRBJ2-1; TRBD2 matches at 13 bases. CDR1 is SGHRS, CDR2 YFSETQ, per germline. V was pared by 4 bases and J by 6 bases, with 7 bases of the junction left unmatched. There are 16 residues in the CDR3. The CDR3 DNA sequence: TGCGCCAGCAGCACGGGACTAGCGGGGAAATTCAATGAGCAGTTCTTC. This translates into CASSTGLAGKFNEQFF.

V gene TRBV5-6 combines with J gene TRBJ2-3; D call uncertain. Germline loops: CDR1 SGHDT, CDR2 YYEEEE. V dropped 1 base and J dropped 3 bases, with 6 bases sitting between them. This CDR3 has 13 amino acids. The DNA of the CDR3 is TGTGCCAGCAGCTTGTCCAAAACAGATACGCAGTATTTT. Protein sequence: CASSLSKTDTQYF.

This chain joins TRBV27 and TRBJ2-1, with 11 bases that match TRBD2. The junction had 6 bases not matched to a gene; V was cut back by 6 bases and J by 2 bases. Per the germline V gene, CDR1 is MNHEY and CDR2 is SMNVEV (reference sequence). This CDR3 region has 16 residues. CDR3 DNA: TGTGCCAGCAGCTCCATAGCGGGAGGGCCCTACAATGAGCAGTTCTTC. Its translation: CASSSIAGGPYNEQFF.

This chain joins TRBV10-3 and TRBJ1-6, with D unclear. V shed 10 bases and J shed 8 bases, with 18 bases lying between them. Germline lookup yields CDR1 ENHRY and CDR2 SYGVKD. The CDR3 contains 14 residues. CDR3 residues: CATRNSAPDSPLHF. CDR3 sequence (DNA): TGTGCCACCAGGAACAGTGCCCCGGATTCACCCCTCCACTTT.

V and J are TRBV5-1 and TRBJ2-7; D not certain. Germline lookup yields CDR1 SGHRS and CDR2 YFSETQ. V was trimmed by 4 bases and J by 6 bases, leaving 17 bases between them. The CDR3 runs to 14 residues. The CDR3 loop is CASSLTSPSAEQYF. The CDR3, as DNA: TGCGCCAGCAGCCTAACCTCACCGTCCGCCGAGCAGTACTTC.

The V call is TRBV2, the J call TRBJ2-4, with a possible D match to TRBD1 (5 bases). The CDR3 runs 12 residues. The V and J ends lost 7 bases and 5 bases respectively, with 9 bases between them. Germline V lookup: CDR1 SNHLY, CDR2 FYNNEI. The CDR3 DNA reads as TGTGCCAGCAAGGGGAAAGAAAACATTCAGTACTTC. This codes for CASKGKENIQYF.

This chain links TRBV15 with TRBJ2-5; TRBD2 matches 8 bases. CDR1 and CDR2 from the germline V gene are LNHNV and YYDKDF (reference sequence). There are 15 residues in the CDR3. J gave up 7 bases and V 0 bases, and 7 bases lay outside the gene matches. The CDR3 here is CATSRDNLAGRTQYF. Written as DNA, the CDR3 is TGTGCCACCAGCAGAGATAACCTAGCGGGTAGGACCCAGTACTTC.

CDR3 amino acids: CASSIGQTVLQETQYF. CDR3 in DNA: TGTGCCAGTAGTATCGGACAGACCGTTCTCCAAGAGACCCAGTACTTC. The chain combines TRBV19 with TRBJ2-5; maybe TRBD1 (6 bases). V was shortened by 3 bases and J by 1 base, with 15 bases between the two germline ends. The germline CDR1 and CDR2 sequences are LNHDA and SQIVND (reference sequence). CDR3 length: 16 residues. The variable domain in full, with the rest retrieved from reference TRBV19 and TRBJ2-5, is DGGITQSPKYLFRKEGQNVTLSCEQNLNHDAMYWYRQDPGQGLRLIYYSQIVNDFQKGDIAEGYSVSREKKESFPLTVTSAQKNPTAFYLCASSIGQTVLQETQYFGPGTRLLVL.

The V and J genes are TRBV7-9 and TRBJ2-5; D possibly corresponds to TRBD1 (7 bases). This CDR3 is 15 amino acids long. Trimming removed 1 base at V and 1 base at J, with 10 bases between. Germline V gene lookup returns CDR1 SEHNR and CDR2 FQNEAQ (reference sequence). CDR3 DNA: TGTGCCAGCAGCTTAGGACAGGGAGGCCAAGAGACCCAGTACTTC. This codes for CASSLGQGGQETQYF.

This chain connects TRBV4-3 to TRBJ1-2; TRBD1 matches 8 bases. V lost 0 bases to trimming and J lost 12 bases; unmatched junction nucleotides: 9. The CDR3 sequence is 14 residues long. CDR1 LGHNA and CDR2 YSLEER come from the germline V gene. CDR3 nucleotides: TGCGCCAGCAGCCAAGATTTGGAGGACAGGGACGACACCTTC. It codes for CASSQDLEDRDDTF.

The J gene is TRBJ2-7, the V gene TRBV5-1; 12 bases agree with TRBD1. Germline CDR1 reads SGHRS; CDR2 reads YFSETQ. CDR3 size: 18 residues. J gave up 6 bases and V 0 bases, and 13 bases lay outside the gene matches. The CDR3 sequence: CASSLGVFRGTGGGEQYF. The CDR3 coding sequence is TGCGCCAGCAGCTTGGGAGTCTTTCGCGGGACAGGGGGCGGCGAGCAGTACTTC.

This clone was found once. This rearrangement joins TRBV5-4 to TRBJ2-7; TRBD1 agrees at 10 bases. Germline assignment: CDR1 SGHNT and CDR2 YYREEE (reference sequence). Unmatched junction bases numbered 2, after V lost 2 bases and J lost 3 bases. CDR3 length: 14 residues. The DNA for the CDR3 is TGTGCCAGCAGCTTCGGACAGGGGGGCTACGAGCAGTACTTC. This encodes CASSFGQGGYEQYF.

The V call is TRBV12-5, the J call TRBJ1-6; D is ambiguous. This CDR3 has 12 amino acids. The germline V gene encodes CDR1 LGHNT and CDR2 FRNRAP. V was pared by 2 bases and J by 11 bases, with 7 bases between. In DNA form, the CDR3 reads TGTGCTAGTGGTTTGAGCCATCCACCCCTCCACTTT. It yields the protein CASGLSHPPLHF.